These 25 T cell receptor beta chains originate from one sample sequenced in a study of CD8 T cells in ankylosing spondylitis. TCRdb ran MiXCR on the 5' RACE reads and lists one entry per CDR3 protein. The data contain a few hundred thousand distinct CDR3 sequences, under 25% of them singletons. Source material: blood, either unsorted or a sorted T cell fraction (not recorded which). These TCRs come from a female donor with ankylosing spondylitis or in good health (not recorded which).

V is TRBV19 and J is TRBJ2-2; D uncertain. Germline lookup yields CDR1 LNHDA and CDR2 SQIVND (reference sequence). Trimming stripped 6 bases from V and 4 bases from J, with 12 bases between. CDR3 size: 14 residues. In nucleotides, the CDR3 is TGTGCCAGTAGCGGTGGGCCAGGCACCGGGGAGCTGTTTTTT. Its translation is CASSGGPGTGELFF.

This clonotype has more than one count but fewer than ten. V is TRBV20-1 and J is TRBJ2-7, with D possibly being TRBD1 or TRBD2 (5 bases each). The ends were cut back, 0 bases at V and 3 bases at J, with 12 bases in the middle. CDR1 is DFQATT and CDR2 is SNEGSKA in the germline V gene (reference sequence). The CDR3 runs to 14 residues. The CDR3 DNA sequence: TGCAGTGCTAGAGACGGACAACGGGGCTACGAGCAGTACTTC. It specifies CSARDGQRGYEQYF.

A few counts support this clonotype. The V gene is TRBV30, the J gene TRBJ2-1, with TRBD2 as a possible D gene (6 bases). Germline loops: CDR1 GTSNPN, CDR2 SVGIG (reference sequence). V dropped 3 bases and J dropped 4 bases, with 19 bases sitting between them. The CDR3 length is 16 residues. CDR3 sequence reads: CAWSLRERAYYNEQFF. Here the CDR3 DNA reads TGTGCCTGGAGCCTCAGGGAGCGGGCCTATTACAATGAGCAGTTCTTC.

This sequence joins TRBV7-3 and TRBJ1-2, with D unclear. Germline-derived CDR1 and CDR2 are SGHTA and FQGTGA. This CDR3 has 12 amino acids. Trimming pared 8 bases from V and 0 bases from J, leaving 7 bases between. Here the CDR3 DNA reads TGTGCCAGCGGAGGAGCTAACTATGGCTACACCTTC. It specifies CASGGANYGYTF.

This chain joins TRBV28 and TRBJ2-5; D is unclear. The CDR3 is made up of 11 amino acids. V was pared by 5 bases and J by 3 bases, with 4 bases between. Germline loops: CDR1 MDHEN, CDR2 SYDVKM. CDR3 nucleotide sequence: TGTGCCAGCAGTGTGGAAGAGACCCAGTACTTC. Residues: CASSVEETQYF.

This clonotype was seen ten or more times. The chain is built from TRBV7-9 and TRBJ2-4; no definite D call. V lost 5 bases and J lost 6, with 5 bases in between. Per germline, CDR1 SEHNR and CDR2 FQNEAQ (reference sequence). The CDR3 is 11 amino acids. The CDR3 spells CASSRGNIQYF. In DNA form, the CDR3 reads TGTGCCAGCAGCCGTGGAAACATTCAGTACTTC.

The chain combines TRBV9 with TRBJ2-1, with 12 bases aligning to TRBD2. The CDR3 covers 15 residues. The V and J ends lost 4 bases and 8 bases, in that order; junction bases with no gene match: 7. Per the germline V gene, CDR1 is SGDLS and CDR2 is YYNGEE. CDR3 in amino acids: CASSPLAGGSHEQFF. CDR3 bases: TGTGCCAGCAGCCCGCTAGCGGGAGGGTCTCATGAGCAGTTCTTC.

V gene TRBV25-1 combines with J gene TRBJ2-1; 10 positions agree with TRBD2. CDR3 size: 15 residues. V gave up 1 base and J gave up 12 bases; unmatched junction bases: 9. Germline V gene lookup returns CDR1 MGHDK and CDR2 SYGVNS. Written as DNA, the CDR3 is TGTGCCAGCAGTGAATCCGGACTAGCGGCTCCGTGGCAGTTCTTC. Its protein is CASSESGLAAPWQFF.

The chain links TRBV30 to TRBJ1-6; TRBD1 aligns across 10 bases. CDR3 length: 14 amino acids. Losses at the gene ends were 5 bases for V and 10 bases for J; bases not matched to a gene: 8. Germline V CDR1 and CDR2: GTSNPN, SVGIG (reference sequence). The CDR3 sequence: CAWDRGREGSPLHF. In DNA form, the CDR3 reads TGTGCCTGGGACAGGGGGCGCGAGGGATCACCCCTCCACTTT.

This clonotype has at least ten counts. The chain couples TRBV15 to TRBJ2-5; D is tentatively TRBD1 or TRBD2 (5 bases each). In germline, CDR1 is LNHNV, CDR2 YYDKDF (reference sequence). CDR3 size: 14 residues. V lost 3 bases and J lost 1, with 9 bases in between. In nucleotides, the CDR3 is TGTGCCACCAGCAGCCGGGGCTTCCAAGAGACCCAGTACTTC. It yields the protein CATSSRGFQETQYF.

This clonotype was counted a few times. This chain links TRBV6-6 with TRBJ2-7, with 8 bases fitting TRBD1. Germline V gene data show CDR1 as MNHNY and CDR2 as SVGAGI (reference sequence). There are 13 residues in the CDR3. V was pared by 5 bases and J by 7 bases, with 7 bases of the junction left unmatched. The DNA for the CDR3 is TGTGCCAGCAGTCACGTGGACAGGGCTGAGCAGTACTTC. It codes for CASSHVDRAEQYF.

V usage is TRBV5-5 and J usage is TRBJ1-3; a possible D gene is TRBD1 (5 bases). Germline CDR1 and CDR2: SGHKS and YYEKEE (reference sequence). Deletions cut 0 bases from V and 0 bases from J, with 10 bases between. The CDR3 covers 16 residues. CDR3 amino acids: CASSLGDRFSGNTIYF. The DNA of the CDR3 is TGTGCCAGCAGCTTGGGGGACCGATTCTCTGGAAACACCATATATTTT.

CDR3 DNA: TGCAGTGCGCCGGGGGTTTCGGTCTACGAGCAGTACTTC. Protein product: CSAPGVSVYEQYF. The V gene is TRBV20-1, the J gene TRBJ2-7, with D perhaps TRBD2 (6 bases). Trimming left V 6 bases short and J 3 bases short, with 15 bases between. CDR1 is DFQATT and CDR2 is SNEGSKA in the germline V gene (reference sequence). CDR3 length: 13 residues.

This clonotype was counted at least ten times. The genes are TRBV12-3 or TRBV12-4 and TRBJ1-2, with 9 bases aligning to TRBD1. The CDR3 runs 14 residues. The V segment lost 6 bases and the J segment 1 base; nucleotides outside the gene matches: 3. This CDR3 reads CASRRQGDNYGYTF. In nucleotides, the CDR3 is TGTGCCAGCAGGAGACAGGGGGATAACTATGGCTACACCTTC.

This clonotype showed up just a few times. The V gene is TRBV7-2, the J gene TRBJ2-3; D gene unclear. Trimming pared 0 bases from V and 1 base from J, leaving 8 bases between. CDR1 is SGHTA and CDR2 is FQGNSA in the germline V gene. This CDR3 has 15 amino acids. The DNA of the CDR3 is TGTGCCAGCAGCTTAGCGTTATGGGGCACAGATACGCAGTATTTT. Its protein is CASSLALWGTDTQYF.

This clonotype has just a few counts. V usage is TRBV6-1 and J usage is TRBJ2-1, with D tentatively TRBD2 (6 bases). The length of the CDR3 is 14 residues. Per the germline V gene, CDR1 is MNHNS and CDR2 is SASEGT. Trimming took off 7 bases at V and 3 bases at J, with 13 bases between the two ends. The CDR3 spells CASTVGGNYNEQFF. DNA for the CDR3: TGTGCCAGCACGGTGGGAGGAAACTACAATGAGCAGTTCTTC.

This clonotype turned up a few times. CDR3 DNA: TGTGCCAGCGGGAAAACTGGGGCCAACGTCCTGACTTTC. The encoded protein is CASGKTGANVLTF. The chain combines TRBV7-7 with TRBJ2-6; D gene uncertain. Trimming stripped 8 bases from V and 2 bases from J, with 7 bases between. The CDR3 is 13 amino acids. The germline CDR1 and CDR2 sequences are SSHAT and FNYEAQ (reference sequence).

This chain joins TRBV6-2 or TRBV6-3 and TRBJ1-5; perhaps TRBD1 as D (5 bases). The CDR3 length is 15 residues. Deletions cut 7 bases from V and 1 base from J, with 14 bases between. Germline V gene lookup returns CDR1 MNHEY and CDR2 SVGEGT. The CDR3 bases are TGTGCCAGCACCCTACCAGGGAAAAGCAATCAGCCCCAGCATTTT. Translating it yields CASTLPGKSNQPQHF.

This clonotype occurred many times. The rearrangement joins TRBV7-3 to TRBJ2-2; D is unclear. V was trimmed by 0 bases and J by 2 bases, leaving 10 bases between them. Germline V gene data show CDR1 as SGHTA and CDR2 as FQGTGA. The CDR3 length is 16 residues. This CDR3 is CASSLTNALNTGELFF. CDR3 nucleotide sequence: TGTGCCAGCAGCTTAACTAATGCACTAAACACCGGGGAGCTGTTTTTT.

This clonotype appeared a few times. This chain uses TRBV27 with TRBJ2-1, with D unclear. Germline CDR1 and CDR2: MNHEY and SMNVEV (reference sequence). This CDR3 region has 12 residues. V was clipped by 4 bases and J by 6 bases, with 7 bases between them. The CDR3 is CASSSSSNEQFF. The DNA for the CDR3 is TGTGCCAGCAGTTCCTCGTCCAATGAGCAGTTCTTC.

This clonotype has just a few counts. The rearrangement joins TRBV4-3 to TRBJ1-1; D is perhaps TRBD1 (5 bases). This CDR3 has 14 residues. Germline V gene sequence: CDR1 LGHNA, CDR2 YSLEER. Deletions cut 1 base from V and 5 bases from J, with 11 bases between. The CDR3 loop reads CASSQVRGETEAFF. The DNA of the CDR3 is TGCGCCAGCAGCCAAGTGAGAGGGGAGACTGAAGCTTTCTTT.

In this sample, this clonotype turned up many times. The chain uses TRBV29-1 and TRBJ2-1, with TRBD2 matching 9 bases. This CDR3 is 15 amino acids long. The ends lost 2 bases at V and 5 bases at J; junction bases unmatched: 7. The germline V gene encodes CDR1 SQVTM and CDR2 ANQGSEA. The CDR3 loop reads CSVERVAGANNEQFF. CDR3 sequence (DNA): TGCAGCGTTGAACGGGTAGCGGGGGCTAACAATGAGCAGTTCTTC.

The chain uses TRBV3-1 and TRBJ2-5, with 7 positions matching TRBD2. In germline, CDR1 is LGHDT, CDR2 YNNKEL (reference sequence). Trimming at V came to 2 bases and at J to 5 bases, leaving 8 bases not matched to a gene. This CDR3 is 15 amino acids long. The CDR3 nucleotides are TGTGCCAGCAGCCAACCAATTGGACTAGGCGAGACCCAGTACTTC. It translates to CASSQPIGLGETQYF.

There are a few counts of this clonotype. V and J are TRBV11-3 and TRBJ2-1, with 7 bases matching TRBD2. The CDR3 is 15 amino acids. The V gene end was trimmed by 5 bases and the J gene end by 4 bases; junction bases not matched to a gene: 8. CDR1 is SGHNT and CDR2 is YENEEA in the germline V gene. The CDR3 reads CASSVILADYNEQFF. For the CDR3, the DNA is TGTGCCAGCAGCGTCATCCTAGCGGATTACAATGAGCAGTTCTTC.

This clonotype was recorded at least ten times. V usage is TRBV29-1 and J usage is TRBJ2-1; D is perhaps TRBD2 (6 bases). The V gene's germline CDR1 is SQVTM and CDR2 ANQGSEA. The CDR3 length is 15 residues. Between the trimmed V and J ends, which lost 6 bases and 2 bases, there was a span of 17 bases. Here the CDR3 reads CSVILSSDAYNEQFF. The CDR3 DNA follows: TGCAGCGTGATACTTTCTAGCGACGCCTACAATGAGCAGTTCTTC.